The clone carrying this T cell receptor beta chain has a single count. This sample stems from a study of blood T cell repertoires in COVID-19. About the research overall: There were acute and convalescent COVID-19 samples, and they came from the United States, Italy and Spain. PBMCs, B-cell-depleted T cells, or T cells provided the cDNA or gDNA that made up the material.

Per the original data handling: Reference gene primer amplification in the assay estimated nucleated cell counts. Here immunoSEQ multiplex PCR was the method, and the copy in TCRdb shows in-frame clones only, minus some. V and J calls and clone size come straight from that table; D and trimming were deduced from the DNA. This sample carries around 300,000 clones, about four fifths of them seen once, and the ten largest clones take roughly 10%. The CDR3 runs to 16 residues. The specimen was peripheral blood. The TCR sequence derives from a woman in her forties or fifties who had recovered from COVID-19. V and J are TRBV12-1 and TRBJ1-1; the table's D call of TRBD1 was not tested on the DNA. TRBV12-1 is designated a pseudogene. CDR3: CASSFDWQGRGTEAFF. CDR3 DNA sequence: TGTGCCAGCAGCTTTGACTGGCAGGGCAGGGGGACTGAAGCTTTCTTT.